The 4 T cell receptor beta chains in this list originate from one sample, sequenced in a study of T cell clonality in common variable immunodeficiency. Profiling relied on immunoSEQ multiplex PCR, and the TCRdb table lists in-frame clones only, not all of them. The sample is made up of some 80,000 clones, none counted only once. Input material: peripheral blood mononuclear cells. All receptors derive from a person between 18 and 75 years old in good health.

This clone was seen at least ten times. The sequence runs out 3 residues before the end of the CDR3; the remainder is reconstructed from the germline J gene. J is TRBJ2-7 and V is TRBV20-1, with 9 bases matching TRBD1. V shed 0 bases and J 6 bases; nucleotides not matched to a gene: 6. The CDR3 extends over 14 amino acids. The germline V gene encodes CDR1 DFQATT and CDR2 SNEGSKA (reference sequence). The CDR3 protein is CSARDQQGAREQYF. The part of the CDR3 DNA that was read is TGCAGTGCTAGAGATCAACAGGGGGCGCGCGAG.

This clone was found many times. The CDR3 extends 3 residues past the end of the read, so its final part is completed from the germline J gene. V usage is TRBV20-1 and J usage is TRBJ1-3; D uncertain. Trimming took 0 bases from V and 3 from J, leaving 9 bases between them. The CDR3 runs 14 residues. Germline CDR1 reads DFQATT; CDR2 reads SNEGSKA (reference sequence). CDR3 DNA, as far as it was read: TGCAGTGCTAGAGATCTCGCCGGTGGAAACACC. The encoded protein is CSARDLAGGNT. The whole CDR3 is CSARDLAGGNTIYF.

This clone was picked up many times. The CDR3 end falls 3 residues outside the read, so it is completed with the germline J gene. The chain employs TRBV7-2 and TRBJ2-7; D perhaps matches TRBD1 (6 bases). V lost 3 bases, J lost 0 bases, and 12 bases lay in between. The CDR3 covers 15 residues. Looked up from germline, CDR1 is SGHTA and CDR2 is FQGNSA. The covered CDR3 bases are TGTGCCAGCAGCTTGGCCCCAGGGGACTCCTACGAG. Translating it yields CASSLAPGDSYE. The full CDR3 protein is CASSLAPGDSYEQYF.

This clone was found many times. From the germline J gene comes the end of the CDR3, since the read stops 3 residues before it. The chain carries TRBV5-8 and TRBJ2-3, with no clear D. Trimming took off 2 bases at V and 3 bases at J, with 10 bases between the two ends. The germline gives CDR1 SGHTS, CDR2 YDEGEE. The CDR3 contains 14 residues. Incomplete CDR3 DNA: TGTGCCAGCAGCTTCGCTACTGGTACAGATACG. Translating gives CASSFATGTDT. The complete CDR3 sequence is CASSFATGTDTQYF.